This record covers a single T cell receptor beta chain. What it recognizes is unknown. This sample is drawn from a study of cytomegalovirus exposure and HLA in healthy donors. PCR amplification relied on 60 Vbeta primers (plus 13 Jbeta primers). Sequenced by immunoSEQ multiplex PCR; TCRdb stores in-frame clones only, minus some. The sample includes around 300,000 clones, 65% to 85% seen only once; the top ten take approximately 2.1%. The study's findings and limits: Sequencing likely produced, as an artifact, a cluster of highly shared sequence variants. Researchers reportedly found TCR beta sequences accurately predicted most subjects' HLA-A and HLA-B alleles.

The CDR3 is 14 amino acids. Trimming cost V 1 base and J 3 bases, with 10 bases left between them. From germline, CDR1 is SGDLS and CDR2 YYNGEE. The sequence derives from a female donor in good health and CMV-seronegative. The sample taken for sequencing was PBMCs. The chain joins TRBV9 to TRBJ1-2; D gene ambiguous. The DNA for the CDR3 is TGTGCCAGCAGCGTAATCCCCCCCTACTATGGCTACACCTTC. Protein product: CASSVIPPYYGYTF.